This entry is about one T cell receptor (beta chain). TCRdb keeps only in-frame clones here, not all; method: immunoSEQ multiplex PCR. The sample lists some 19,000 clones; roughly 74% were seen once. Noted treatment: randomized to nivolumab then ipilimumab (arm A) or the reverse (arm B). PBMC sorting kept live CD3+CD8+ cells without CD19 or CD56. This sample is drawn from a study of sequential checkpoint blockade in melanoma. Turning to the study itself: Patients were randomized 1:1 to nivolumab-then-ipilimumab or ipilimumab-then-nivolumab first-line.

Looked up from germline, CDR1 is SGHDN and CDR2 is FVKESK. The CDR3 spans 14 residues. V lost 3 bases to trimming and J lost 4 bases, with 12 bases between them. This clonotype originated in a human donor with melanoma. This material consisted of CD8+ T cells sorted from blood (inferred from file names), taken from a patient given nivolumab and ipilimumab in sequence. This chain connects TRBV14 to TRBJ1-1; weak D call: TRBD1 (6 bases). This CDR3 reads CASSQTGLGTEAFF. CDR3 DNA sequence: TGTGCCAGCAGCCAGACAGGTTTGGGCACTGAAGCTTTCTTT.